This entry is about one T cell receptor (beta chain). Germline CDR1 and CDR2: SGHRS and YFSETQ. The CDR3 sequence is 17 residues long. V was pared by 2 bases and J by 0 bases, with 12 bases between. The data belong to a study of blood T cell repertoires in COVID-19. At the level of the study: Both acute and convalescent COVID-19 samples were obtained from the United States, Italy and Spain.

Clones were read by immunoSEQ multiplex PCR, and TCRdb kept only the in-frame ones, dropping some. The sample includes approximately 91,000 clones, under 90% seen only once; the top ten take roughly 20%. The TCR sequence derives from a human donor in a cohort sampled during active COVID-19. The genes are TRBV5-1 and TRBJ2-6; D uncertain. The sample was peripheral blood. CDR3 in DNA: TGCGCCAGCAGCTTTTACAGTCTCTTCTCTGGGGCCAACGTCCTGACTTTC. Protein: CASSFYSLFSGANVLTF.